This T cell receptor beta chain emerged from a study of tumor-infiltrating lymphocytes in primary liver carcinoma. Joint extraction of RNA and DNA used roughly 17-32 mg of bulk tissue that was unsorted. The cohort consisted of patients whose primary liver carcinoma was surgically resected. A constant-region primer served to make TCR beta cDNA from roughly 460 ng total RNA. Libraries covering TCR beta were generated through three nested multiplex PCR rounds (using a slightly modified ARM-PCR). TCRdb itself ran the multiplex PCR reads through MiXCR, one entry per CDR3 protein. The table records about 60,000 distinct CDR3 sequences, about 65% of them present only once. In regard to this clonotype: Relative to the germline gene, one junction end is altered; a read error may explain this.

Material: liver tumor tissue from sampling region 4. The sample's subset: tumor region T4, right-lateral pole. The receptor's source is a man aged 35-49 years with primary liver carcinoma and hepatitis B virus infection.

The CDR3 nucleotides are TGTGCCACCAGCCTCAAGCATGGGTTGGGACGGGAATGGTGGAACTACAATGAGCAGTTCTTC. This encodes CATSLKHGLGREWWNYNEQFF. The V call is TRBV11-2, the J call TRBJ2-1; D might be TRBD1 or TRBD2, each matching 5 bases. This CDR3 spans 21 amino acids. Germline V gives CDR1 SGHAT, CDR2 FQNNGV.